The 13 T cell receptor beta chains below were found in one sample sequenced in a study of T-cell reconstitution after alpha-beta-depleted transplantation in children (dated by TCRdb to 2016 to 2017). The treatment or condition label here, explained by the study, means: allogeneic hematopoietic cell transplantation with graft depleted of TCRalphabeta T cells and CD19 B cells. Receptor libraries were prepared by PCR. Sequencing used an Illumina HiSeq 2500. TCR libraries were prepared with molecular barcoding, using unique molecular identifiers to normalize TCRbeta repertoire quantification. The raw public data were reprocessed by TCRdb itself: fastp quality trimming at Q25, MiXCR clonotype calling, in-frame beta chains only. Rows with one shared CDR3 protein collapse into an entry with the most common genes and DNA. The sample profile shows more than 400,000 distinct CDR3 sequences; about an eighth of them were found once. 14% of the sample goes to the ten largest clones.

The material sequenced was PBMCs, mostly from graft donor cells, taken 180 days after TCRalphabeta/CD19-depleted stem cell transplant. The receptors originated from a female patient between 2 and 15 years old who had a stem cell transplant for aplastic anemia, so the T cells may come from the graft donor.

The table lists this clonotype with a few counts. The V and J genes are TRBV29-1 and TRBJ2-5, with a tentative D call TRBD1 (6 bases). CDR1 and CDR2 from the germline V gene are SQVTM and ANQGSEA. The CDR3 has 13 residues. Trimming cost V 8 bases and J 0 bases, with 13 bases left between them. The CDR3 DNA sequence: TGCAGCTCCCAAAGGGGGTACCAAGAGACCCAGTACTTC. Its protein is CSSQRGYQETQYF. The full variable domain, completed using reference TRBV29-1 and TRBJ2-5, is SAVISQKPSRDICQRGTSLTIQCQVDSQVTMMFWYRQQPGQSLTLIATANQGSEATYESGFVIDKFPISRPNLTFSTLTVSNMSPEDSSIYLCSSQRGYQETQYFGPGTRLLVL.

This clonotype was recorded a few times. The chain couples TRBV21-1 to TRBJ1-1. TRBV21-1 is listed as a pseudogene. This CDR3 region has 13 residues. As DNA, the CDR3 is TGTGCCAGCAGAAAGGGAACCGGCCCTGAAGCTTTCTTT. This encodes CASRKGTGPEAFF.

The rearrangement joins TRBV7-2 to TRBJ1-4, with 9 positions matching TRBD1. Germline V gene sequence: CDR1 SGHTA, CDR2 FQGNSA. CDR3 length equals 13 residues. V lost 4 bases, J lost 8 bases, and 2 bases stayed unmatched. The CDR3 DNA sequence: TGTGCCAGCAGCTGGGGGACAGGGGAAAAACTGTTTTTT. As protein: CASSWGTGEKLFF. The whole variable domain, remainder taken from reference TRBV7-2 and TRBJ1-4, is GAGVSQSPSNKVTEKGKDVELRCDPISGHTALYWYRQSLGQGLEFLIYFQGNSAPDKSGLPSDRFSAERTGGSVSTLTIQRTQQEDSAVYLCASSWGTGEKLFFGSGTQLSVL.

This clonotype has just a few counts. CDR3 in amino acids: CSASWGQLTDTQYF. The CDR3 nucleotides read TGCAGTGCTAGTTGGGGACAGCTCACAGATACGCAGTATTTT. V gene TRBV20-1 combines with J gene TRBJ2-3; 7 nucleotides align to TRBD1. The CDR3 extends over 14 amino acids. V gave up 3 bases and J gave up 2 bases; unmatched junction bases: 5. CDR1 is DFQATT and CDR2 is SNEGSKA in the germline V gene (reference sequence).

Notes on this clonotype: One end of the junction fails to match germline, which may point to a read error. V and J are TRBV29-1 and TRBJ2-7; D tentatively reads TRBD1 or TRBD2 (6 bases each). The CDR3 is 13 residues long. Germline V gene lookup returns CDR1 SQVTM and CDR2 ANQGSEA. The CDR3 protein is CSVETGRTYDQYF. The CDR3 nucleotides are TGCAGCGTTGAAACAGGGAGGACCTACGACCAGTACTTC.

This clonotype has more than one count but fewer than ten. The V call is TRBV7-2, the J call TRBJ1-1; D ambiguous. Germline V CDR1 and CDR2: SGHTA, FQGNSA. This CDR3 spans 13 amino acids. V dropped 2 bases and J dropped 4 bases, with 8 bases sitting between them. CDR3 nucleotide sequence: TGTGCCAGCAGCTTAATTGTGGCCACTGAAGCTTTCTTT. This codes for CASSLIVATEAFF.

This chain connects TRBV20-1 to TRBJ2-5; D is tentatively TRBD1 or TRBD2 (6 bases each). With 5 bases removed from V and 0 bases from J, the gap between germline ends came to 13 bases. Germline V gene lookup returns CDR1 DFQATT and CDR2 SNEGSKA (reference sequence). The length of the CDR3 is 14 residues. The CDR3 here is CSARHRGHQETQYF. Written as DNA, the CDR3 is TGCAGTGCTCGACACCGGGGGCACCAAGAGACCCAGTACTTC.

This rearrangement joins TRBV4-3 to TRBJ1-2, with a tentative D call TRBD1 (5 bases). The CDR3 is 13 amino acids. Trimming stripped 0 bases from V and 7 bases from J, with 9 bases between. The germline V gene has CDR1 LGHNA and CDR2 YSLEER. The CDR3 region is CASSQERDSGYTF. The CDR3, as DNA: TGCGCCAGCAGCCAAGAACGGGACTCTGGCTACACCTTC.

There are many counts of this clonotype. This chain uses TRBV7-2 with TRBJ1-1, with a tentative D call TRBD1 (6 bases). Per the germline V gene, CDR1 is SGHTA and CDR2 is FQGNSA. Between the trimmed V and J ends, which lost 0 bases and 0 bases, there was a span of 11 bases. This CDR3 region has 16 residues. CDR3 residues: CASSLAGGVMNTEAFF. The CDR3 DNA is TGTGCCAGCAGCTTAGCAGGGGGGGTTATGAACACTGAAGCTTTCTTT.

The CDR3 nucleotides read TGCGCCAGCACCCTGGACACCAACACCGGGGAGCTGTTTTTT. Translated, it gives CASTLDTNTGELFF. The chain combines TRBV5-1 with TRBJ2-2, with D tentatively TRBD1 (5 bases). Germline CDR1 reads SGHRS; CDR2 reads YFSETQ. V lost 6 bases and J 2 bases, leaving 11 bases between the germline ends. CDR3 length equals 14 residues.

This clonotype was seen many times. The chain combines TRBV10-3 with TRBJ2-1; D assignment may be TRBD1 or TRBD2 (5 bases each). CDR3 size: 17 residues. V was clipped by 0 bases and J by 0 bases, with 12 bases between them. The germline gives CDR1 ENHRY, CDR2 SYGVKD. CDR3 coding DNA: TGTGCCATCAGTGAGTCCGTGGGGGTAAGCTCCTACAATGAGCAGTTCTTC. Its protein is CAISESVGVSSYNEQFF.

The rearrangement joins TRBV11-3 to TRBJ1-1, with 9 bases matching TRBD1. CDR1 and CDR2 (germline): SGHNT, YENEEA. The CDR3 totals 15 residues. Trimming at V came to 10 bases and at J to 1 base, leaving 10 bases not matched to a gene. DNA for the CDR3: TGTGCCACCATAAAAGCGGGACAGGGGAACACTGAAGCTTTCTTT. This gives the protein CATIKAGQGNTEAFF.

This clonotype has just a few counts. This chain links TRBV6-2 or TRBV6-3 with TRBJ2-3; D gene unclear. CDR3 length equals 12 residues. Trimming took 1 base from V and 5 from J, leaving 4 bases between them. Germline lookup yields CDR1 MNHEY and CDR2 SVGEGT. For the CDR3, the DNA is TGTGCCAGCAGTTACTTGGTAGATACGCAGTATTTT. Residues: CASSYLVDTQYF.